Below, one TCR beta chain is given with its context. Its antigen is not identified. The V segment lost 0 bases and the J segment 4 bases; nucleotides outside the gene matches: 7. This CDR3 region has 16 residues. Per germline, CDR1 GTSNPN and CDR2 SVGIG (reference sequence). These data originate in a study of cytotoxic CD8 clonotypes in ibrutinib-treated CLL. Study as a whole: Patients: about 11 relapsed/refractory, approximately 14 treatment-naive, 17 to 18 IGHV unmutated. Study-level findings and limits: Clonality was higher at baseline than in age-matched healthy donors and tracked circulating CD8+ T-cell counts. Few clonotypes were public, and these shrank or held steady under treatment.

Produced via immunoSEQ multiplex PCR; TCRdb's table is partial and in-frame only. The sample yields tens of thousands of clones, less than 90% seen once. Material: PBMCs, obtained after 24 months of ibrutinib treatment. The gene calls are TRBV30 and TRBJ2-2, with TRBD2 identical over 8 bases. This sequence originates from a human donor with chronic lymphocytic leukemia. Here the CDR3 reads CAWSVRRLAGTGELFF. The CDR3 nucleotides read TGTGCCTGGAGTGTACGTCGGCTAGCGGGCACCGGGGAGCTGTTTTTT. The entire variable domain, with the rest obtained from reference TRBV30 and TRBJ2-2, is as follows: SQTIHQWPATLVQPVGSPLSLECTVEGTSNPNLYWYRQAAGRGLQLLFYSVGIGQISSEVPQNLSASRPQDRQFILSSKKLLLSDSGFYLCAWSVRRLAGTGELFFGEGSRLTVL.